The 21 T cell receptor beta chains below were found in one sample sequenced in a study of T cell clones after liver transplantation. Generated by immunoSEQ multiplex PCR, the TCRdb table keeps only in-frame clones and is missing some. This sample yields over 50,000 clones, of which around 85% are seen a single time; roughly 8.1% belongs to the top ten. Sample: CD4+ T cells from blood, taken before liver transplant. These receptors were collected from a human donor who received a liver transplant.

The V call is TRBV19, the J call TRBJ1-2, with a tentative D call TRBD1 (6 bases). V was shortened by 3 bases and J by 6 bases, with 17 bases between the two germline ends. Germline values: CDR1 LNHDA, CDR2 SQIVND (reference sequence). This CDR3 has 15 amino acids. The CDR3 sequence is CASSINRELGHGYTF. The CDR3 DNA reads as TGTGCCAGTAGTATCAACAGGGAATTGGGACATGGCTACACCTTC.

The chain has TRBV9 and TRBJ2-3; D gene ambiguous. V shed 4 bases and J shed 4 bases, with 13 bases lying between them. Per the germline V gene, CDR1 is SGDLS and CDR2 is YYNGEE. The CDR3 spans 14 residues. CDR3 protein: CASSYSSTADTQYF. CDR3 DNA sequence: TGTGCCAGCAGCTATAGTAGTACCGCAGATACGCAGTATTTT.

The CDR3 spells CASSVGETHPYGYTF. CDR3 DNA: TGTGCCAGCAGCGTGGGAGAGACTCACCCTTATGGCTACACCTTC. V is TRBV7-2 and J is TRBJ1-2; D gene unclear. With 5 bases removed from V and 5 bases from J, the gap between germline ends came to 18 bases. Germline CDR1 and CDR2: SGHTA and FQGNSA. The length of the CDR3 is 15 residues.

The gene calls are TRBV11-3 and TRBJ2-1; tentative D call: TRBD2 (6 bases). Germline V gene data show CDR1 as SGHNT and CDR2 as YENEEA. CDR3 length equals 16 residues. Trimming shortened V by 1 base and J by 5 bases, and 15 bases separated the two germline ends. The CDR3 nucleotides read TGTGCCAGCAGCTTAGGAACGTTTGGCGGGAACAATGAGCAGTTCTTC. This translates into CASSLGTFGGNNEQFF.

This rearrangement joins TRBV6-6 to TRBJ2-5; D gene unclear. Germline loops: CDR1 MNHNY, CDR2 SVGAGI (reference sequence). V gave up 0 bases and J gave up 4 bases, with 6 bases separating them. The CDR3 loop spans 13 amino acids. CDR3 protein: CASSYSMAETQYF. The CDR3, as DNA: TGTGCCAGCAGTTACTCGATGGCAGAGACCCAGTACTTC.

V is TRBV2 and J is TRBJ1-3; a possible D gene is TRBD1 (6 bases). V lost 4 bases and J lost 4, with 14 bases in between. The CDR3 runs 15 residues. Germline CDR1 SNHLY, CDR2 FYNNEI. CDR3 sequence: CASSGLSGAGNTIYF. The CDR3, as DNA: TGTGCCAGCAGTGGTCTATCAGGGGCGGGAAACACCATATATTTT.

Points on this clone: Relative to the germline gene, one junction end is altered; a read error may explain this. The DNA of the CDR3 is TGTGCCAGCAGCTCACAAACAGGGAATCAAGGGACCCAGTACTTC. This translates into CASSSQTGNQGTQYF. The rearrangement uses TRBV7-2 and TRBJ2-5; tentatively, D is TRBD1 (6 bases). This CDR3 has 15 amino acids. Looked up from germline, CDR1 is SGHTA and CDR2 is FQGNSA.

The rearrangement joins TRBV7-7 to TRBJ2-3; 8 bases map to TRBD2. The CDR3 runs to 15 residues. Germline V CDR1 and CDR2: SSHAT, FNYEAQ (reference sequence). Trimming took 5 bases from V and 6 from J; bases not matched to a gene: 10. CDR3 residues: CASSRGTRNMDTQYF. CDR3 nucleotides: TGTGCCAGCAGCCGCGGGACTAGGAATATGGATACGCAGTATTTT.

The chain uses TRBV9 and TRBJ1-5; D uncertain. The CDR3 has 14 residues. In germline, CDR1 is SGDLS, CDR2 YYNGEE. V shed 0 bases and J shed 7 bases, with 11 bases lying between them. CDR3 in amino acids: CASSVGRAGQPQHF. The CDR3 DNA is TGTGCCAGCAGCGTAGGTAGGGCGGGGCAGCCCCAGCATTTT.

This clone was recorded once. The rearrangement links TRBV5-1 to TRBJ2-7, with D possibly matching TRBD1 (6 bases). Germline-derived CDR1 and CDR2 are SGHRS and YFSETQ. V was trimmed by 6 bases and J by 2 bases, leaving 21 bases between them. The CDR3 covers 16 residues. CDR3 nucleotide sequence: TGCGCCAGCACGTCAGAGCCCGGGACACTAACCTACGAGCAGTACTTC. Protein sequence: CASTSEPGTLTYEQYF.

The chain uses TRBV18 and TRBJ1-5; TRBD1 is a possible D gene (5 bases). Trimming took off 2 bases at V and 10 bases at J, with 18 bases between the two ends. The CDR3 consists of 15 residues. Germline V gene sequence: CDR1 KGHSH, CDR2 LQKENI. CDR3 bases: TGTGCCAGCTCACCAGAGGGGCCTCCATTGGTCCCCCAGCATTTT. Translation: CASSPEGPPLVPQHF.

This clone was picked up one time. J is TRBJ2-3 and V is TRBV5-4; D is unresolved. This CDR3 spans 15 amino acids. The germline V gene encodes CDR1 SGHNT and CDR2 YYREEE (reference sequence). The V gene lost 4 bases and the J gene lost 2 bases, with 14 bases spanning the gap. The CDR3 DNA sequence: TGTGCCAGCAGCCCCTCAGGAGATTTCACAGATACGCAGTATTTT. Its translation is CASSPSGDFTDTQYF.

The J gene is TRBJ2-5, the V gene TRBV5-4; 8 bases map to TRBD2. After removal of 7 bases from V and 5 bases from J, the junction contained 16 bases not matched to a gene. Per the germline V gene, CDR1 is SGHNT and CDR2 is YYREEE (reference sequence). The CDR3 is 16 residues long. As DNA, the CDR3 is TGTGCCAGCGGGGATGAACCGGGACTAGAGGGGGAGACCCAGTACTTC. It yields the protein CASGDEPGLEGETQYF.

The chain links TRBV6-1 to TRBJ2-3; 9 bases line up with TRBD2. The CDR3 loop spans 15 amino acids. The V and J ends lost 6 bases and 4 bases, in that order; junction bases with no gene match: 8. CDR1 and CDR2 (germline): MNHNS, SASEGT. CDR3 sequence: CASSSERGVPDTQYF. In nucleotides, the CDR3 is TGTGCCAGCAGCTCGGAGCGGGGGGTCCCAGATACGCAGTATTTT.

This sequence joins TRBV7-7 and TRBJ2-5; 8 nucleotides agree with TRBD1. V lost 5 bases to trimming and J lost 4 bases; unmatched junction nucleotides: 9. This CDR3 spans 15 amino acids. CDR1 is SSHAT, CDR2 FNYEAQ, per germline (reference sequence). Here the CDR3 DNA reads TGTGCCAGCAGCACCCAGGGGGCCGATCGAGAGACCCAGTACTTC. This encodes CASSTQGADRETQYF. The variable domain in full, with the rest retrieved from reference TRBV7-7 and TRBJ2-5, is GAGVSQSPRYKVTKRGQDVTLRCDPISSHATLYWYQQALGQGPEFLTYFNYEAQPDKSGLPSDRFSAERPEGSISTLTIQRTEQRDSAMYRCASSTQGADRETQYFGPGTRLLVL.

This clone was recorded a few times. The chain employs TRBV11-2 and TRBJ1-6; D may be TRBD1 (5 bases). The germline V gene has CDR1 SGHAT and CDR2 FQNNGV. This CDR3 has 15 amino acids. V lost 4 bases and J 6 bases, leaving 13 bases between the germline ends. The CDR3 protein is CASSSAGRLNSPLHF. The CDR3 bases are TGTGCCAGCAGCTCCGCGGGACGGCTTAATTCACCCCTCCACTTT.

The rearrangement uses TRBV10-1 and TRBJ2-7; tentative D call: TRBD1 (5 bases). This CDR3 contains 16 residues. Germline loops: CDR1 WNHNN, CDR2 SYGVQD (reference sequence). Trimming removed 2 bases at V and 6 bases at J, with 20 bases between. The CDR3 DNA reads as TGCGCCAGCAGTGAGCAGTTTGAGACAGTAAAGAGCGAGCAGTACTTC. Amino acid sequence: CASSEQFETVKSEQYF.

The chain employs TRBV5-1 and TRBJ1-3; tentatively, D is TRBD1 (6 bases). The CDR3 length is 15 residues. V was pared by 4 bases and J by 3 bases, with 14 bases between. Per germline, CDR1 SGHRS and CDR2 YFSETQ. The CDR3: CASSASGVFGNTIYF. The CDR3 DNA reads as TGCGCCAGCAGCGCCTCAGGGGTGTTTGGAAACACCATATATTTT.

The chain joins TRBV11-2 to TRBJ2-1; D perhaps matches TRBD2 (5 bases). There are 15 residues in the CDR3. Germline-derived CDR1 and CDR2 are SGHAT and FQNNGV. Trimming took off 5 bases at V and 2 bases at J, with 13 bases between the two ends. CDR3: CASSPGSLPYNEQFF. The CDR3 DNA reads TGTGCCAGCAGCCCTGGGAGCCTCCCCTACAATGAGCAGTTCTTC.

The CDR3 DNA sequence: TGTGCCAGCAGACAGGGTAATCAGCCCCAGCATTTT. This encodes CASRQGNQPQHF. V is TRBV6-5 and J is TRBJ1-5; possibly TRBD1 for D (6 bases). Germline V gene data show CDR1 as MNHEY and CDR2 as SVGAGI. CDR3 length: 12 amino acids. Trimming stripped 6 bases from V and 4 bases from J, with 7 bases between.

This sequence joins TRBV2 and TRBJ2-5; a weak D match, TRBD2 (7 bases). The germline V gene encodes CDR1 SNHLY and CDR2 FYNNEI. The V end was cut by 7 bases, the J end by 10 bases, with 10 bases between. The CDR3 runs 10 residues. CDR3 DNA sequence: TGTGCCAGCAAGGGGGGGGGCCAGTACTTC. This codes for CASKGGGQYF. Using reference TRBV2 and TRBJ2-5 for the parts outside the CDR3, the full variable domain is EPEVTQTPSHQVTQMGQEVILRCVPISNHLYFYWYRQILGQKVEFLVSFYNNEISEKSEIFDDQFSVERPDGSNFTLKIRSTKLEDSAMYFCASKGGGQYFGPGTRLLVL.